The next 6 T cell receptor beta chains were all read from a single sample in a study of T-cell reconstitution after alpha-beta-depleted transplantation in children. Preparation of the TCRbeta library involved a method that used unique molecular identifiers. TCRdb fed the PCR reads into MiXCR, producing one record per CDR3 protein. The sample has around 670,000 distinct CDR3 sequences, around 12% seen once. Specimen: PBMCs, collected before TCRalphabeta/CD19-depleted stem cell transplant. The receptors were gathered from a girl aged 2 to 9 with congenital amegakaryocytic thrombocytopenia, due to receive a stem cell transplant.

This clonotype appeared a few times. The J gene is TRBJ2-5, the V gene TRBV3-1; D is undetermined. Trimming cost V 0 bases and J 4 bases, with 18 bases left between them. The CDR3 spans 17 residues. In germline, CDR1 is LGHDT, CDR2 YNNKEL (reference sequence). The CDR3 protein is CASSQDTDPRSPETQYF. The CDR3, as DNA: TGTGCCAGCAGCCAAGACACGGACCCGAGATCACCAGAGACCCAGTACTTC.

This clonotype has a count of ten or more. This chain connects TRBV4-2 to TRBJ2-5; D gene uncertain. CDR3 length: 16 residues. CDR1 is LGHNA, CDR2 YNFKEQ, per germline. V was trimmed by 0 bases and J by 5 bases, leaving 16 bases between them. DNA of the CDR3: TGTGCCAGCAGCCAAGATGCGGCCATTTTGGGGGAGACCCAGTACTTC. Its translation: CASSQDAAILGETQYF.

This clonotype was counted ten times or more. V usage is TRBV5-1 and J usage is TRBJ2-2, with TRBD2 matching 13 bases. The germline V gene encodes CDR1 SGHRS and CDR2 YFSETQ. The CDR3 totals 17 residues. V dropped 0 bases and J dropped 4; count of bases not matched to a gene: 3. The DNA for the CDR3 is TGCGCCAGCAGCTTGGCACTAGCGGGAGGGTCCACCGGGGAGCTGTTTTTT. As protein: CASSLALAGGSTGELFF.

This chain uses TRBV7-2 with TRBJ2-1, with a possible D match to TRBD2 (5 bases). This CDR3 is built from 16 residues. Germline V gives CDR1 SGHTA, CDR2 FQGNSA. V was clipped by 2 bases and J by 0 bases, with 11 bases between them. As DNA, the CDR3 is TGTGCCAGCAGCTTAAAAGCTACTAGCTCCTACAATGAGCAGTTCTTC. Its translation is CASSLKATSSYNEQFF.

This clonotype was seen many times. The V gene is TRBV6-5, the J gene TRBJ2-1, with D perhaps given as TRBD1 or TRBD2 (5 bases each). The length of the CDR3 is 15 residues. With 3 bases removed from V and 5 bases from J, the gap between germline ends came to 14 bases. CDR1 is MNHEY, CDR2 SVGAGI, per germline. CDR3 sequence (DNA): TGTGCCAGCAGTTATAACACCGGGACCAACAATGAGCAGTTCTTC. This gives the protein CASSYNTGTNNEQFF.

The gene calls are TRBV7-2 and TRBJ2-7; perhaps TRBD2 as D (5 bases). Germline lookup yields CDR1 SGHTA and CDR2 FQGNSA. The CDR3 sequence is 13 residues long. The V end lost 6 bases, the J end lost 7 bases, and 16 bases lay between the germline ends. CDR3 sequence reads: CASRDSYRGEQYF. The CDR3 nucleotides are TGTGCCAGCAGGGACTCTTACCGCGGAGAGCAGTACTTC.